The 19 T cell receptor beta chains reported below all come from one sample, sequenced in a study of radiotherapy plus CTLA-4 blockade in lung cancer. Profiling relied on immunoSEQ multiplex PCR, and the TCRdb table lists in-frame clones only, not all of them. The sample records roughly 48,000 clones, 82% being singletons. This specimen was peripheral blood, taken from a patient treated with radiotherapy plus ipilimumab. The receptors here all came from a human donor with non-small cell lung cancer who had stable disease on radiotherapy plus ipilimumab.

The chain uses TRBV6-5 and TRBJ2-1, with TRBD1 matching over 7 bases. Germline V CDR1 and CDR2: MNHEY, SVGAGI. V lost 8 bases and J lost 4; bases outside the gene matches: 5. The CDR3 has 13 amino acids. The CDR3 sequence is CASGTVIYNEQFF. CDR3 nucleotide sequence: TGTGCCAGCGGGACAGTGATTTACAATGAGCAGTTCTTC.

The chain employs TRBV7-6 and TRBJ1-3; the match to TRBD1 covers 7 bases. Germline V gene lookup returns CDR1 SGHVS and CDR2 FNYEAQ. Trimming cost V 4 bases and J 4 bases; bases outside gene matches: 7. The CDR3 runs to 15 residues. The CDR3 loop is CASSSEGARGNTIYF. The CDR3, as DNA: TGTGCCAGCAGCTCAGAGGGGGCGCGGGGAAACACCATATATTTT.

The V and J genes are TRBV11-1 and TRBJ2-1; D may be TRBD2 (7 bases). Germline V gives CDR1 SGHAT, CDR2 FQDESV (reference sequence). The CDR3 length is 15 residues. The V end was cut by 5 bases, the J end by 6 bases, with 17 bases between. CDR3 residues: CASSPVGGGINEQFF. CDR3 nucleotides: TGTGCCAGCAGCCCCGTGGGAGGGGGGATCAATGAGCAGTTCTTC.

This chain links TRBV11-2 with TRBJ2-7; 11 nucleotides agree with TRBD2. There are 15 residues in the CDR3. J was trimmed by 3 bases and V by 5 bases; bases with no gene match: 6. CDR1 is SGHAT, CDR2 FQNNGV, per germline. The CDR3 region is CASSAVAGGDYEQYF. The CDR3 DNA reads TGTGCCAGCAGCGCCGTAGCGGGAGGGGACTACGAGCAGTACTTC.

Only a few counts were recorded for this clone. The J gene is TRBJ1-2, the V gene TRBV7-3, with D uncertain. The V end lost 2 bases, the J end lost 2 bases, and 6 bases lay between the germline ends. In germline, CDR1 is SGHTA, CDR2 FQGTGA. The CDR3 sequence is 13 residues long. The CDR3 reads CASSLDKNYGYTF. The DNA for the CDR3 is TGTGCCAGCAGCTTAGACAAGAACTATGGCTACACCTTC.

V is TRBV13 and J is TRBJ2-1, with D unclear. Germline CDR1 PRHDT, CDR2 FYEKMQ (reference sequence). This CDR3 is 16 amino acids long. Trimming removed 2 bases from V and 2 bases from J, with 13 bases in between. The CDR3 DNA sequence: TGTGCCAGCAGCTTATCGGCACAGCACACCTACAATGAGCAGTTCTTC. Translated: CASSLSAQHTYNEQFF.

The chain employs TRBV28 and TRBJ1-6; 8 bases line up with TRBD1. The CDR3 spans 14 residues. V dropped 6 bases and J dropped 7; count of bases not matched to a gene: 5. CDR1 and CDR2 (germline): MDHEN, SYDVKM. This CDR3 reads CASSFGQGNSPLHF. DNA of the CDR3: TGTGCCAGCAGCTTTGGACAGGGAAATTCACCCCTCCACTTT.

The V and J genes are TRBV11-2 and TRBJ1-1, with TRBD1 identical over 8 bases. J was trimmed by 1 base and V by 1 base; bases with no gene match: 8. Germline V gene lookup returns CDR1 SGHAT and CDR2 FQNNGV. CDR3 length: 17 residues. CDR3: CASSLGFLQGANTEAFF. The CDR3 DNA follows: TGTGCCAGCAGCTTAGGATTTCTTCAGGGGGCGAACACTGAAGCTTTCTTT.

This clone was seen just once. The V call is TRBV6-5, the J call TRBJ2-5; 10 nucleotides match TRBD1. The junction had 3 bases not matched to a gene; V was cut back by 3 bases and J by 5 bases. CDR3 length equals 14 residues. Germline V gives CDR1 MNHEY, CDR2 SVGAGI. CDR3 loop: CASSYLTGGETQYF. The CDR3 DNA reads TGTGCCAGCAGTTATTTGACAGGGGGCGAGACCCAGTACTTC.

This clone has a handful of counts. J is TRBJ2-7 and V is TRBV29-1; 9 bases line up with TRBD1. The V gene's germline CDR1 is SQVTM and CDR2 ANQGSEA. This CDR3 has 15 amino acids. V lost 6 bases, J lost 3 bases, and 12 bases stayed unmatched. This CDR3 reads CSVSTSGTGLYEQYF. CDR3 coding DNA: TGCAGCGTCTCAACCTCCGGGACAGGGCTCTACGAGCAGTACTTC.

The chain couples TRBV2 to TRBJ2-7, with D tentatively TRBD2 (6 bases). Germline V gene lookup returns CDR1 SNHLY and CDR2 FYNNEI. The V and J ends lost 1 base and 3 bases respectively, with 19 bases between them. The CDR3 covers 17 residues. The CDR3 here is CASSEVGVQRGVYEQYF. For the CDR3, the DNA is TGTGCCAGCAGTGAAGTAGGTGTACAGCGCGGGGTCTACGAGCAGTACTTC.

The rearrangement links TRBV7-9 to TRBJ2-5, with 10 bases lining up with TRBD1. CDR1 SEHNR and CDR2 FQNEAQ come from the germline V gene (reference sequence). This CDR3 spans 15 amino acids. V shed 5 bases and J 1 base; nucleotides not matched to a gene: 4. This chain's CDR3 is CASSKGQGPQETQYF. The CDR3, as DNA: TGTGCCAGCAGCAAGGGACAGGGGCCCCAAGAGACCCAGTACTTC.

The chain has TRBV7-9 and TRBJ2-3, with D possibly TRBD1 on 5 matching bases. CDR1 is SEHNR and CDR2 is FQNEAQ in the germline V gene (reference sequence). This CDR3 comprises 16 residues. Trimming removed 1 base from V and 2 bases from J, with 13 bases in between. In DNA form, the CDR3 reads TGTGCCAGCAGCTTAGTAGGGGCAGGAATCACAGATACGCAGTATTTT. Amino acid sequence: CASSLVGAGITDTQYF.

In DNA, the CDR3 is TGTGCCTGCCGACACAATGCCTACAATGAGCAGTTCTTC. Its protein product is CACRHNAYNEQFF. The chain links TRBV30 to TRBJ2-1; D unclear. This CDR3 contains 13 residues. V lost 6 bases and J lost 2, with 11 bases in between. Germline CDR1 and CDR2: GTSNPN and SVGIG (reference sequence).

This CDR3 reads CASSGTVPFYEQYF. The CDR3 bases are TGTGCCAGCAGTGGGACAGTTCCTTTTTACGAGCAGTACTTC. This sequence joins TRBV2 and TRBJ2-7, with D tentatively TRBD1 (6 bases). This CDR3 has 14 residues. CDR1 SNHLY and CDR2 FYNNEI come from the germline V gene. The V and J ends lost 4 bases and 4 bases respectively, with 14 bases between them.

The chain links TRBV5-1 to TRBJ2-3; 13 bases line up with TRBD2. Germline CDR1 is SGHRS and CDR2 is YFSETQ. The CDR3 sequence is 16 residues long. The V gene end was trimmed by 2 bases and the J gene end by 2 bases; junction bases not matched to a gene: 2. The CDR3 DNA sequence: TGCGCCAGCAGCTTAGGGACTAGCGGGAACACAGATACGCAGTATTTT. This gives the protein CASSLGTSGNTDTQYF.

This clone turned up a few times. CDR3: CASALRGGLTEAFF. The CDR3 nucleotides read TGTGCCAGCGCCCTGAGGGGGGGATTAACTGAAGCTTTCTTT. The V call is TRBV2, the J call TRBJ1-1; maybe TRBD1 (6 bases). This CDR3 region has 14 residues. Trimming removed 8 bases at V and 5 bases at J, with 18 bases between. Looked up from germline, CDR1 is SNHLY and CDR2 is FYNNEI.

The DNA of the CDR3 is TGTGCCAGCAGCTCGCGACAGGGGTACAATCAGCCCCAGCATTTT. It specifies CASSSRQGYNQPQHF. This chain joins TRBV5-8 and TRBJ1-5; TRBD1 aligns across 8 bases. The germline V gene has CDR1 SGHTS and CDR2 YDEGEE. Losses at the gene ends were 3 bases for V and 3 bases for J; bases not matched to a gene: 5. CDR3 length equals 15 residues.

The rearrangement links TRBV7-8 to TRBJ2-7; 7 bases agree with TRBD2. Germline loops: CDR1 SGHVS, CDR2 FQNEAQ. The CDR3 sequence is 15 residues long. V lost 2 bases, J lost 2 bases, and 6 bases stayed unmatched. This chain's CDR3 is CASSLSSGTAYEQYF. The CDR3 DNA reads TGTGCCAGCAGCTTAAGCAGCGGGACTGCCTACGAGCAGTACTTC.